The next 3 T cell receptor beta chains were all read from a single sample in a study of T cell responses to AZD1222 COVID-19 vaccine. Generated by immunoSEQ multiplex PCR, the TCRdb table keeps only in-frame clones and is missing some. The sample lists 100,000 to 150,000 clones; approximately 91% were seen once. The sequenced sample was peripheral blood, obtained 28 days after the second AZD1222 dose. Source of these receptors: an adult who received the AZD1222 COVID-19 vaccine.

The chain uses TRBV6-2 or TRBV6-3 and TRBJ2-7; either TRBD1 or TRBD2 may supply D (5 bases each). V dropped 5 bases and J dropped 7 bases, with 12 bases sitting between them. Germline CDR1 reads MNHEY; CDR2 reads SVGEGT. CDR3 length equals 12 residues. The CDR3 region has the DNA TGTGCCAGCAGTGACACGGGACGGGAGCAGTACTTC. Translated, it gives CASSDTGREQYF.

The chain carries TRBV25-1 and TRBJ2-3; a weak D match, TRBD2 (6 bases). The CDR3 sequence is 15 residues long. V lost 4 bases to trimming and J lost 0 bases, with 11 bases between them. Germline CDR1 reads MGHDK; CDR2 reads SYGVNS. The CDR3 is CASSADYSSTDTQYF. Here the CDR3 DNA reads TGTGCCAGCAGTGCGGACTACTCTAGCACAGATACGCAGTATTTT.

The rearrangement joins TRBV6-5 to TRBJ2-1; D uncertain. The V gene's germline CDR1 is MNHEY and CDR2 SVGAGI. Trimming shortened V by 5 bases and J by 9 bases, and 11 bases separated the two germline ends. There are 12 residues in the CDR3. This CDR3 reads CASSNLGGEQFF. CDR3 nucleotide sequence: TGTGCCAGCAGTAACCTTGGCGGTGAGCAGTTCTTC.